This T cell receptor beta chain came from a study of early stage breast cancer tumors. Background on the study: The ER+/PR+/HER2- tumors included 7 to 9 ductal and a handful of lobular carcinomas.

The CDR3 is 13 amino acids. CDR1 and CDR2 from the germline V gene are SGHRS and YFSETQ. Trimming stripped 0 bases from V and 3 bases from J, with 5 bases between. Sequencing was performed with immunoSEQ multiplex PCR; in TCRdb, only in-frame clones are kept and a portion is missing. The data contain about 72,000 clones, roughly 80% of them singletons. Sequencing was performed on blood. This chain connects TRBV5-1 to TRBJ2-3; D remains ambiguous. This receptor was taken from a person between 60 and 70 years old with breast cancer. CDR3 amino acids: CASSLEGTDTQYF. As DNA, the CDR3 is TGCGCCAGCAGCTTGGAAGGAACAGATACGCAGTATTTT.